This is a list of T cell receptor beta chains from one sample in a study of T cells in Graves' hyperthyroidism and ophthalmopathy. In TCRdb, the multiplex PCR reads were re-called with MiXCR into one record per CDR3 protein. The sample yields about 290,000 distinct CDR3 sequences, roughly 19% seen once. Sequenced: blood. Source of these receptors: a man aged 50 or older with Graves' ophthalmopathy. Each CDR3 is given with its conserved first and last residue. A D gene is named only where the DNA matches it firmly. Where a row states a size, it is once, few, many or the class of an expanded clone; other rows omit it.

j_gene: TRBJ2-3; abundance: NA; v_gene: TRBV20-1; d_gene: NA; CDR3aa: CSADSERTRSTDTQYF; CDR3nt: TGCAGTGCGGATTCGGAGCGGACACGCAGCACAGATACGCAGTATTTT
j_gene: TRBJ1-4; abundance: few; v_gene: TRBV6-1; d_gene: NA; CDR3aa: CASSQYVTNEKLFF; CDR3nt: TGTGCCAGCAGTCAGTATGTAACTAATGAAAAACTGTTTTTT
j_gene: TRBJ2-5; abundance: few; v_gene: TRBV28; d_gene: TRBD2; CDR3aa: CASRTSGETQYF; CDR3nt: TGTGCCAGCAGGACTAGCGGGGAGACCCAGTACTTC
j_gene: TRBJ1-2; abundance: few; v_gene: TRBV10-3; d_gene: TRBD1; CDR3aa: CAIGTGENYGYTF; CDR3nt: TGTGCCATCGGGACAGGGGAAAACTATGGCTACACCTTC
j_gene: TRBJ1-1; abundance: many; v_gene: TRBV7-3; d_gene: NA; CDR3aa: CASSLQGANTEAFF; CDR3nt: TGTGCCAGCAGCTTACAAGGAGCGAACACTGAAGCTTTCTTT
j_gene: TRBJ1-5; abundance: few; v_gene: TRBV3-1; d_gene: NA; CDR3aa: CASSQGTASNQPQHF; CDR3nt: TGTGCCAGCAGCCAAGGGACAGCTAGCAATCAGCCCCAGCATTTT
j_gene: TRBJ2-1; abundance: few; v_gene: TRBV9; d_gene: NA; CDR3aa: CASSVEPGSYNEQFF; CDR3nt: TGTGCCAGCAGCGTAGAGCCCGGGAGCTACAATGAGCAGTTCTTC
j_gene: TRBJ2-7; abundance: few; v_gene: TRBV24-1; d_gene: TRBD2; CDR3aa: CATSDLQNPQRDYEQYF; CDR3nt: TGTGCCACCAGTGATCTGCAAAATCCGCAGCGGGACTACGAGCAGTACTTC
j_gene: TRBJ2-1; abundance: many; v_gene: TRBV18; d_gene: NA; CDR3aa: CASSPERPEQFF; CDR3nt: TGTGCCAGCTCACCAGAGCGTCCTGAGCAGTTCTTC
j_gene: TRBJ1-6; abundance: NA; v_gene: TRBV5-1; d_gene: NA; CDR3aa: CASSGVGNSPLHF; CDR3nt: TGCGCCAGCAGCGGAGTGGGGAATTCACCCCTCCACTTT
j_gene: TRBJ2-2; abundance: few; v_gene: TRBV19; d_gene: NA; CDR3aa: CASRGTGITGELFF; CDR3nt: TGTGCCAGTAGGGGGACTGGAATAACCGGGGAGCTGTTTTTT
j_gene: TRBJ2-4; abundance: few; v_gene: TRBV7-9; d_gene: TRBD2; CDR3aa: CASSLYSSGLAKNIQYF; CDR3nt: TGTGCCAGCAGCTTGTACTCTAGCGGACTAGCCAAAAACATTCAGTACTTC
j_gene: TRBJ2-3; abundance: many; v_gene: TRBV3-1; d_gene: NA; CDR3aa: CASSQAAGATQYF; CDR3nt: TGTGCCAGCAGCCAAGCAGCAGGAGCTACGCAGTATTTT
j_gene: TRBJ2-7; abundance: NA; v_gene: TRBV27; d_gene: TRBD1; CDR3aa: CASSLGVDRAADEQYF; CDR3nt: TGTGCCAGCAGTTTAGGGGTAGACAGGGCGGCTGACGAGCAGTACTTC
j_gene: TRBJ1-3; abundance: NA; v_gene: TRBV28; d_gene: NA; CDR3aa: CASSYRNTIYF; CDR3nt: TGTGCCAGCAGCTATCGAAACACCATATATTTT
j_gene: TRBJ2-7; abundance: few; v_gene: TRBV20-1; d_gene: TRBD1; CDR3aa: CSASTGTVYEQYF; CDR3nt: TGCAGTGCCAGCACCGGGACAGTCTACGAGCAGTACTTC
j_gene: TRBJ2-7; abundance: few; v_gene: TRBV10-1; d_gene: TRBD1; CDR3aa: CASSESHRGYEQYF; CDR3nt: TGCGCCAGCAGTGAGTCCCACAGGGGGTACGAGCAGTACTTC
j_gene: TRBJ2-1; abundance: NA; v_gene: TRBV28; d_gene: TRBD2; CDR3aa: CASSSSTSGSHNEQFF; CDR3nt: TGTGCCAGCAGTTCCTCGACTAGCGGGAGCCACAATGAGCAGTTCTTC
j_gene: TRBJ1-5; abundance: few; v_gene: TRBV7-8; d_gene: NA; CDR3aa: CASSHRAGDQPQHF; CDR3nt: TGTGCCAGCAGCCACCGGGCAGGGGACCAGCCCCAGCATTTT
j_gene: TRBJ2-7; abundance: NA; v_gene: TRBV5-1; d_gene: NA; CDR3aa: CASNTGGAASEQYF; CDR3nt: TGCGCCAGCAACACGGGGGGCGCTGCCTCCGAGCAGTACTTC
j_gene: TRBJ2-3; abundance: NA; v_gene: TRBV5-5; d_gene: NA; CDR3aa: CASSFGPGGRYTDTQYF; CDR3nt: NA
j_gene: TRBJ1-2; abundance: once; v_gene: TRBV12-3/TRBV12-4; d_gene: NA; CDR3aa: CASTLEDSSNYGYTF; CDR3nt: TGTGCCAGCACTTTGGAGGACAGTTCTAACTATGGCTACACCTTC
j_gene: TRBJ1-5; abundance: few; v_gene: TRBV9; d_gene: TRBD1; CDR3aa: CASSVGTGTNQPQHF; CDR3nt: TGTGCCAGCAGCGTAGGGACAGGCACCAATCAGCCCCAGCATTTT
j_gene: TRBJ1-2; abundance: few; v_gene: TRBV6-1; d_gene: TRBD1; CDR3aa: CASSYTPGQGYGYTF; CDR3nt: TGTGCCAGCAGTTATACCCCGGGACAGGGCTATGGCTACACCTTC
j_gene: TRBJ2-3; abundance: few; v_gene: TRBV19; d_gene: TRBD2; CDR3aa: CASSRPTSGAVEDTQYF; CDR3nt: TGTGCCAGTAGCCGACCGACTAGCGGGGCCGTTGAAGATACGCAGTATTTT
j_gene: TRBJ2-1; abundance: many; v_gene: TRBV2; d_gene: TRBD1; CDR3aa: CASSERRTGVYNEQFF; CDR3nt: TGTGCCAGCAGTGAAAGGCGGACAGGGGTCTACAATGAGCAGTTCTTC
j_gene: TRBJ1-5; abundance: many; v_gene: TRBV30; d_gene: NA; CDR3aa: CARSGNQPQHF; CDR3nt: TGTGCCCGGTCGGGCAATCAGCCCCAGCATTTT
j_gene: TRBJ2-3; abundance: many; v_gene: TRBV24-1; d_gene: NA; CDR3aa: CATSDRRRTDTQYF; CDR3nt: TGTGCCACCAGTGATAGGCGGCGCACAGATACGCAGTATTTT
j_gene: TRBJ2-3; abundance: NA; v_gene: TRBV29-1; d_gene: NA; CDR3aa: CSVEDPHSSSTDTQYF; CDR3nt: TGCAGCGTTGAAGATCCTCACTCCTCTAGCACAGATACGCAGTATTTT
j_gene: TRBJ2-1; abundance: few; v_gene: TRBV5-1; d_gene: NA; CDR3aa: CASSLDPDRNNEQFF; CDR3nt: TGCGCCAGCAGCTTGGACCCGGACAGAAACAATGAGCAGTTCTTC
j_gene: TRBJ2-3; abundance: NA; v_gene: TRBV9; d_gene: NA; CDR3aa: CASSVSAGEATDTQYF; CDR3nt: TGTGCCAGCAGCGTATCGGCGGGCGAGGCCACAGATACGCAGTATTTT
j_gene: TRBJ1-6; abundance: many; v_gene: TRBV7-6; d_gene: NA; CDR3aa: CASSPGEGSNSPLHF; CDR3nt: TGTGCCAGCAGCCCTGGGGAGGGGAGTAATTCACCCCTCCACTTT
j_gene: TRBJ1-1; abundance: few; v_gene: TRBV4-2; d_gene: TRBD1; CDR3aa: CASSQDRTGLNTEAFF; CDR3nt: TGTGCCAGCAGCCAAGACCGGACAGGCTTAAACACTGAAGCTTTCTTT
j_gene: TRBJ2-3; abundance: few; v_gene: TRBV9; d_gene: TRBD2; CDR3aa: CASTKREGQTDTQYF; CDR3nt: TGTGCCAGCACCAAGCGGGAGGGCCAGACAGATACGCAGTATTTT
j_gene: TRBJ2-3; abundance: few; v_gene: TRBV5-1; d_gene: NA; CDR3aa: CASSPGPGDTQYF; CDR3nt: TGCGCCAGCAGTCCCGGACCCGGAGATACGCAGTATTTT
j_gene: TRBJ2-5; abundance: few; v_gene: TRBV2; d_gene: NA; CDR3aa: CASSGDLQETQYF; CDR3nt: TGTGCCAGCAGTGGGGATCTACAAGAGACCCAGTACTTC
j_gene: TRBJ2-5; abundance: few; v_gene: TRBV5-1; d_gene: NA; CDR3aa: CASSLGVGETQYF; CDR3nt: TGCGCCAGCAGCTTGGGGGTTGGAGAGACCCAGTACTTC
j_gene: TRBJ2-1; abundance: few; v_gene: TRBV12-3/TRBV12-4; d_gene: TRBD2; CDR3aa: CASSLRLAGQYNEQFF; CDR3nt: TGTGCCAGCAGTTTGAGACTAGCGGGTCAGTACAATGAGCAGTTCTTC
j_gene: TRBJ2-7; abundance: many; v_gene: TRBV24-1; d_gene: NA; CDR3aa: CATQLQETTYEQYF; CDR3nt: TGTGCCACCCAGCTCCAGGAGACAACCTACGAGCAGTACTTC
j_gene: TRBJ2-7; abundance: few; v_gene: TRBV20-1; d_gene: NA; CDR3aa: CSASGPSARHYEQYF; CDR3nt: TGCAGTGCTAGTGGTCCCTCCGCAAGGCACTACGAGCAGTACTTC
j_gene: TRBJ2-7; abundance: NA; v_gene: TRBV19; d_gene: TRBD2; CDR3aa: CASSRTSGRNEQYF; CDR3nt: TGTGCCAGTAGTAGGACTAGCGGGAGGAATGAGCAGTACTTC
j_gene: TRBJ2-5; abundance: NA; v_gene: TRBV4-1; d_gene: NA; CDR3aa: CASSGPRASAGYQETQYF; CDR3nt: TGCGCCAGCAGCGGACCACGTGCTAGCGCGGGGTACCAAGAGACCCAGTACTTC
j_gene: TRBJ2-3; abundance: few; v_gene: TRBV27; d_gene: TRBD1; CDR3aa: CASSPSQGNTQYF; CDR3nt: TGTGCCAGCAGCCCATCACAGGGGAATACGCAGTATTTT
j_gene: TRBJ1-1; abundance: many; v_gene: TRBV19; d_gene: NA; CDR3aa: CASSRVTEAFF; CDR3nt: TGTGCCAGTAGCAGGGTAACTGAAGCTTTCTTT
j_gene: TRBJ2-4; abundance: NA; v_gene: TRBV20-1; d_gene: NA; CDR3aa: CSARIQNAKNIQYF; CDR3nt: TGCAGTGCTAGAATCCAGAATGCCAAAAACATTCAGTACTTC
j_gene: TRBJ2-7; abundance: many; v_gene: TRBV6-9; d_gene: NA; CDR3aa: CASSHRGGTYEQYF; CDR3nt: TGTGCCAGCAGCCACAGGGGGGGAACCTACGAGCAGTACTTC
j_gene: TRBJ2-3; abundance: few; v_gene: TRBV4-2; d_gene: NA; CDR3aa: CASSQDSGADTQYF; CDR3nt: TGTGCCAGCAGCCAAGATTCAGGGGCAGATACGCAGTATTTT
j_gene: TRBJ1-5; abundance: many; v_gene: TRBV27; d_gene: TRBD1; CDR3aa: CASSPERGPNQPQHF; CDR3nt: TGTGCCAGCAGCCCGGAGAGGGGGCCAAATCAGCCCCAGCATTTT
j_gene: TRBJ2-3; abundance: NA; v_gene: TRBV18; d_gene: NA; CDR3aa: CASSTGTPSTDTQYF; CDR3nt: TGTGCCAGCTCGACCGGGACACCGAGCACAGATACGCAGTATTTT
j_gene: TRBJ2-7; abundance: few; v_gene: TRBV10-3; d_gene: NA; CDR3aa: CAIGGAGGSYEQYF; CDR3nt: TGTGCCATCGGGGGGGCAGGGGGAAGCTACGAGCAGTACTTC
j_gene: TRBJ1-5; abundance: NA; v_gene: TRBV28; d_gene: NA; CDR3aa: CASDRPGGQPQHF; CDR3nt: TGTGCCAGCGACCGGCCAGGCGGTCAGCCCCAGCATTTT
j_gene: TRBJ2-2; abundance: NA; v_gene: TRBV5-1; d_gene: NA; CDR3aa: CASSLETADTGELFF; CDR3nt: TGCGCCAGCAGCTTGGAGACAGCCGACACCGGGGAGCTGTTTTTT
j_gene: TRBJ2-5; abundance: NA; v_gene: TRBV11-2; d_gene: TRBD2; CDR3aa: CASSLDRGRGGLAGGRQETQYF; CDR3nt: TGTGCCAGCAGCTTAGATCGGGGGCGGGGGGGTTTAGCGGGAGGGAGGCAAGAGACCCAGTACTTC
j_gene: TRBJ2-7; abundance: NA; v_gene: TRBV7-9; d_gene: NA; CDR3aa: CASSHPLTYYEQYF; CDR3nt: TGTGCCAGCAGCCACCCTCTCACATACTACGAGCAGTACTTC
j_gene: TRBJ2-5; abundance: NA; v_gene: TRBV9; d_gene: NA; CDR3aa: CASSVEGEGETQYF; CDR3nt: TGTGCCAGCAGCGTAGAGGGGGAGGGAGAGACCCAGTACTTC